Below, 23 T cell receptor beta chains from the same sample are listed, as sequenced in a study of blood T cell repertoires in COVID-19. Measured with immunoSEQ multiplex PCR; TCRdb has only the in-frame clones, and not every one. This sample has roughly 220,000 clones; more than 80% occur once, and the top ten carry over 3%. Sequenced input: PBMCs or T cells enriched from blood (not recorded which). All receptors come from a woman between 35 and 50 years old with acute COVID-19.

CDR3 DNA: TGTGCCAGCAGCTTAAGGAGTGAGCCCACAGATACGCAGTATTTT. It translates to CASSLRSEPTDTQYF. This chain links TRBV7-8 with TRBJ2-3; no definite D call. This CDR3 has 15 amino acids. Germline V lookup: CDR1 SGHVS, CDR2 FQNEAQ. V was trimmed by 2 bases and J by 2 bases, leaving 11 bases between them. The variable domain in full, with the rest retrieved from reference TRBV7-8 and TRBJ2-3, is GAGVSQSPRYKVAKRGQDVALRCDPISGHVSLFWYQQALGQGPEFLTYFQNEAQLDKSGLPSDRFFAERPEGSVSTLKIQRTQQEDSAVYLCASSLRSEPTDTQYFGPGTRLTVL.

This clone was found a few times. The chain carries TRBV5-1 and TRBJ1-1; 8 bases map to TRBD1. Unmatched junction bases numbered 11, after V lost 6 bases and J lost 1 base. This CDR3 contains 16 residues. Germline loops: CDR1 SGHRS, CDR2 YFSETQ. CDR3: CASTPTGASRNTEAFF. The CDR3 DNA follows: TGCGCCAGCACCCCGACAGGGGCTTCACGGAACACTGAAGCTTTCTTT.

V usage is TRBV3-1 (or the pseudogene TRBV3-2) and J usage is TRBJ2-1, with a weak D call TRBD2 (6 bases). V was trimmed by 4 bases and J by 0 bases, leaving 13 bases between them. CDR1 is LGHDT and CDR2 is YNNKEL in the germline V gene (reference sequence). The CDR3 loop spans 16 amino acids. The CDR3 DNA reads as TGTGCCAGCAGCCCTCGGGACTTTCCCTCCTACAATGAGCAGTTCTTC. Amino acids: CASSPRDFPSYNEQFF.

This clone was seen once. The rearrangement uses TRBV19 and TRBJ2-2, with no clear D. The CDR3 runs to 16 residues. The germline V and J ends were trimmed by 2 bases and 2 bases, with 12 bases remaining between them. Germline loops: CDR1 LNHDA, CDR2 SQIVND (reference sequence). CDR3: CASSIPTPTNTGELFF. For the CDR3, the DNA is TGTGCCAGTAGTATACCGACACCTACTAACACCGGGGAGCTGTTTTTT. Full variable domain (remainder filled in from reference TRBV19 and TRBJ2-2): DGGITQSPKYLFRKEGQNVTLSCEQNLNHDAMYWYRQDPGQGLRLIYYSQIVNDFQKGDIAEGYSVSREKKESFPLTVTSAQKNPTAFYLCASSIPTPTNTGELFFGEGSRLTVL.

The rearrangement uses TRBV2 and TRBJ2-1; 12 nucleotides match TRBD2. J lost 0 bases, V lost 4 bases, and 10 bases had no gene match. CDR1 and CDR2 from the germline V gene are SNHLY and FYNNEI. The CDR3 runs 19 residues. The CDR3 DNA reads TGTGCCAGCAGTGTCGCACTAGCGGGGGGACCGAGCTCCTACAATGAGCAGTTCTTC. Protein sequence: CASSVALAGGPSSYNEQFF.

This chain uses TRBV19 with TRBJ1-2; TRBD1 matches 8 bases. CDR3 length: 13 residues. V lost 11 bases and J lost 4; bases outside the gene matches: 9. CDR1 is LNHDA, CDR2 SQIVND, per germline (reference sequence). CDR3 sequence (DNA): TGTGCCGGTTCACCGACAGGGGCCTATGGCTACACCTTC. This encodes CAGSPTGAYGYTF.

The CDR3 sequence is CASSQDRSGTSGGPTQETQYF. Written as DNA, the CDR3 is TGTGCCAGCAGCCAAGATCGCTCCGGGACTAGCGGGGGCCCCACTCAAGAGACCCAGTACTTC. The rearrangement uses TRBV3-1 (or the pseudogene TRBV3-2) and TRBJ2-5; TRBD2 aligns across 14 bases. The V gene end was trimmed by 0 bases and the J gene end by 2 bases; junction bases not matched to a gene: 14. CDR3 size: 21 residues. Germline CDR1 is LGHDT and CDR2 is YNNKEL (reference sequence).

The CDR3: CASSATSGLYEQYF. CDR3 in DNA: TGTGCCAGCAGCGCCACTAGCGGCTTATACGAGCAGTACTTC. This sequence joins TRBV6-6 and TRBJ2-7, with 8 bases aligning to TRBD2. J lost 4 bases, V lost 6 bases, and 8 bases had no gene match. This CDR3 contains 14 residues. CDR1 is MNHNY and CDR2 is SVGAGI in the germline V gene (reference sequence).

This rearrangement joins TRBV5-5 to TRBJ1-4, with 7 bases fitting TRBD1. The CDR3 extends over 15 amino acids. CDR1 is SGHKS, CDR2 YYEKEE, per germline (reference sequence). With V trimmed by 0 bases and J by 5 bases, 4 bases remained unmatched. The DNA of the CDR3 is TGTGCCAGCAGCTTGGAGGGACAGCAGAATGAAAAACTGTTTTTT. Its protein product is CASSLEGQQNEKLFF.

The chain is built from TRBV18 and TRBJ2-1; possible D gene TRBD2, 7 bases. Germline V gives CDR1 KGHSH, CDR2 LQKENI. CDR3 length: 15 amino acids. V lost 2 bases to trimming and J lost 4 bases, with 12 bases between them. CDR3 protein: CASSPSAGAYNEQFF. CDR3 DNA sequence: TGTGCCAGCTCACCATCCGCGGGGGCGTACAATGAGCAGTTCTTC.

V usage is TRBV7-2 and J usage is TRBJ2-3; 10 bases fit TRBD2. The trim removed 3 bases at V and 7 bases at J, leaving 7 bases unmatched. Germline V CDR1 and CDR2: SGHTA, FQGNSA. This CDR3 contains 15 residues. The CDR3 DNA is TGTGCCAGCAGCTTTCAAGCGGGGGGGACGTATACGCAGTATTTT. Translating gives CASSFQAGGTYTQYF.

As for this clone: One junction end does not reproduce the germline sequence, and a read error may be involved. CDR3 residues: CASSQEAASPPLF. The CDR3 DNA follows: TGCGCCAGCAGCCAAGAGGCGGCTAGCCCACCCCTCTTC. This sequence joins TRBV4-1 and TRBJ2-1, with D tentatively TRBD2 (5 bases). The CDR3 has 13 residues. Germline values: CDR1 MGHRA, CDR2 YSYEKL.

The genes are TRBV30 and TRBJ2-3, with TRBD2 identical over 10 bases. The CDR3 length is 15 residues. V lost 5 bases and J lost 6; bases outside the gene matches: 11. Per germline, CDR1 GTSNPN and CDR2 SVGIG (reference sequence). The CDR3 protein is CAWGAPGLAIDTQYF. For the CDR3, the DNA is TGTGCCTGGGGAGCGCCGGGACTAGCGATCGATACGCAGTATTTT. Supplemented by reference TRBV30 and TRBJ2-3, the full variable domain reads SQTIHQWPATLVQPVGSPLSLECTVEGTSNPNLYWYRQAAGRGLQLLFYSVGIGQISSEVPQNLSASRPQDRQFILSSKKLLLSDSGFYLCAWGAPGLAIDTQYFGPGTRLTVL.

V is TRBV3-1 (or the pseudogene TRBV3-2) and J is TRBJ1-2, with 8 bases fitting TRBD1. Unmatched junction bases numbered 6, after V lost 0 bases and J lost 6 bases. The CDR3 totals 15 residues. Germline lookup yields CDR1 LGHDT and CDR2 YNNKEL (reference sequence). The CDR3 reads CASSQDHRGYHGYTF. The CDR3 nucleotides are TGTGCCAGCAGCCAAGACCACAGGGGGTATCATGGCTACACCTTC.

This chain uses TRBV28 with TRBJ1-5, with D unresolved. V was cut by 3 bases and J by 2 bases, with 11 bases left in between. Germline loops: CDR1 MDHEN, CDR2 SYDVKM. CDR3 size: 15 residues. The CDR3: CASSFSHGGNQPQHF. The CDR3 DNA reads TGTGCCAGCAGTTTCAGTCACGGGGGCAATCAGCCCCAGCATTTT.

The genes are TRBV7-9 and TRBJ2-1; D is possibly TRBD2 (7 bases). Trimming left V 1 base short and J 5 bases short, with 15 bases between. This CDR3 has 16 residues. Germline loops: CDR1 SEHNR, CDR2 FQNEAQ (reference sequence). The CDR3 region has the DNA TGTGCCAGCAGCTTAGATTACGGGGGGCGCGACAATGAGCAGTTCTTC. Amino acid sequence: CASSLDYGGRDNEQFF.

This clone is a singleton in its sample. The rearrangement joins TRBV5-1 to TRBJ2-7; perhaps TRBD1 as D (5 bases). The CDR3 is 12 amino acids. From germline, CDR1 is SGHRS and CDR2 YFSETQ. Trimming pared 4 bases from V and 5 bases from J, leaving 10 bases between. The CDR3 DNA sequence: TGCGCCAGCAGCCCAGGGTGGGACGAGCAGTACTTC. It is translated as CASSPGWDEQYF.

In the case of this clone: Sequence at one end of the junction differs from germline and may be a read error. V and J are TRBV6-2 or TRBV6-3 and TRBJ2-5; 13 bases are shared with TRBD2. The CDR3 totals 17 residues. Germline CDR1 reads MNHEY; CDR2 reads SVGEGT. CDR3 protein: CASTYPTGLAGTETQYF. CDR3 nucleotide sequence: TGTGCCAGCACTTACCCTACGGGACTAGCGGGGACAGAGACCCAGTACTTC.

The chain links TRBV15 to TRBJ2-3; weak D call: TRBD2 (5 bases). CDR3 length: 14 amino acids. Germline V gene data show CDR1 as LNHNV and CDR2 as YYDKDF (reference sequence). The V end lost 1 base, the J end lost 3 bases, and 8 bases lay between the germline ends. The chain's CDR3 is CATSRVRGTDTQYF. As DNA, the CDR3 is TGTGCCACCAGCAGAGTCCGGGGAACAGATACGCAGTATTTT.

CDR3 in amino acids: CAWSVGPRGGANQPQHF. Here the CDR3 DNA reads TGTGCCTGGAGTGTAGGCCCCCGGGGGGGCGCCAATCAGCCCCAGCATTTT. The chain recombines TRBV30 with TRBJ1-5, with a possible D match to TRBD1 (6 bases). Germline CDR1 and CDR2: GTSNPN and SVGIG (reference sequence). The CDR3 has 17 amino acids. V was clipped by 0 bases and J by 3 bases, with 18 bases between them.

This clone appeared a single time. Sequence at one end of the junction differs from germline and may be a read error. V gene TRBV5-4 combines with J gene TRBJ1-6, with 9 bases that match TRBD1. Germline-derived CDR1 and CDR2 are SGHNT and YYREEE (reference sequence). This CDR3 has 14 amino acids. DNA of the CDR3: TGTGCCAGCAGCCCAAATCCGGGACAGGGCGACCGATACTTT. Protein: CASSPNPGQGDRYF.

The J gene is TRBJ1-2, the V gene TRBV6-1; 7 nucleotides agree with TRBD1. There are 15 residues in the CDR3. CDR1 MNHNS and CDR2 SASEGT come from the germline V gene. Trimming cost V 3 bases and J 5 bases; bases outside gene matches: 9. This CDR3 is CASSDPSTGSYGYTF. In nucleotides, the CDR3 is TGTGCCAGCAGTGATCCTTCGACAGGGAGTTATGGCTACACCTTC.

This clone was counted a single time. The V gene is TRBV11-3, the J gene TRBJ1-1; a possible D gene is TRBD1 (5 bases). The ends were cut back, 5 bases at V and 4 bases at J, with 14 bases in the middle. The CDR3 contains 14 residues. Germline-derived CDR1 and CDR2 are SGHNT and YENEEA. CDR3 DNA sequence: TGTGCCAGCAGCCGCAAGGGGAGGGGCACTGAAGCTTTCTTT. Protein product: CASSRKGRGTEAFF.